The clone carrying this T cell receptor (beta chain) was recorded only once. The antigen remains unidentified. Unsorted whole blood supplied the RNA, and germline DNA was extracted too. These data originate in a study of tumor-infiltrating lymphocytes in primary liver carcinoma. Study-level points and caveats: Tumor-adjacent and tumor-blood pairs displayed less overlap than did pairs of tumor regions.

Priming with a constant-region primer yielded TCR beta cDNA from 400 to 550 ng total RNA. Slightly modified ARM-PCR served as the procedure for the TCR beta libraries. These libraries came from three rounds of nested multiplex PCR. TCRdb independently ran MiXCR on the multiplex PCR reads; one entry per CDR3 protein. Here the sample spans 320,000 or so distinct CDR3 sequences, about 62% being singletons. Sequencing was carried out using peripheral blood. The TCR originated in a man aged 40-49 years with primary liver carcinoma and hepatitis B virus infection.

As DNA, the CDR3 is TGCGCCAGCAGCGCGGGAGGGACACGGACAAATGAAAGAGTGTTTTTT. This codes for CASSAGGTRTNERVFF. The genes are TRBV5-1 and TRBJ1-4, with D tentatively TRBD1 (6 bases). The V gene lost 4 bases and the J gene lost 15 bases, with 28 bases spanning the gap. From germline, CDR1 is SGHRS and CDR2 YFSETQ. The CDR3 sequence is 16 residues long.